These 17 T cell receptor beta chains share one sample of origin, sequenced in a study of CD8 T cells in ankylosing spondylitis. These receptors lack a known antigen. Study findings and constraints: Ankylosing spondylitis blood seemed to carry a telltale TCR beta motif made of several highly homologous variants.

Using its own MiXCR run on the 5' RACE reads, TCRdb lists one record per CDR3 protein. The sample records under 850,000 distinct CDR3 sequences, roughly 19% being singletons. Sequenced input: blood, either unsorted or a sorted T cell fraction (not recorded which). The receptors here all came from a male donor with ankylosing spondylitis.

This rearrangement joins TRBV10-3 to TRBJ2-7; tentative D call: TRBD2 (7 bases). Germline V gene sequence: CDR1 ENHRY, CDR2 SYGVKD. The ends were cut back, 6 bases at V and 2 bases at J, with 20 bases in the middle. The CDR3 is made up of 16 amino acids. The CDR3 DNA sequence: TGTGCCATCAGCCAAGAAGGGGGGGCCAGGGCCTACGAGCAGTACTTC. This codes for CAISQEGGARAYEQYF.

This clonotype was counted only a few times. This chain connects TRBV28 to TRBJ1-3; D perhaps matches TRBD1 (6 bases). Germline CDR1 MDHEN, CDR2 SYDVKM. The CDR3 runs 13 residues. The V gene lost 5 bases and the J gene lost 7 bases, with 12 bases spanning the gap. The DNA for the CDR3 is TGTGCCAGCAGTCGACAGGACCCCAACACCATATATTTT. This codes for CASSRQDPNTIYF.

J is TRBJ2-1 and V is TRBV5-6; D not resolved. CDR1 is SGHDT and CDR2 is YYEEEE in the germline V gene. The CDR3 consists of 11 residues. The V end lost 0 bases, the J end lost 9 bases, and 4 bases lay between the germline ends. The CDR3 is CASSLDTEQFF. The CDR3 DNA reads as TGTGCCAGCAGCTTGGATACTGAGCAGTTCTTC.

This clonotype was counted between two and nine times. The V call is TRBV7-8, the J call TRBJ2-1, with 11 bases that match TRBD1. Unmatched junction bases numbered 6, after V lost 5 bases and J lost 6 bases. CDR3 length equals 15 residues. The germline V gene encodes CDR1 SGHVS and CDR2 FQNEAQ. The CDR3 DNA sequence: TGTGCCAGCAGCATCCCGGGACAGGGGGTCAATGAGCAGTTCTTC. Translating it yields CASSIPGQGVNEQFF.

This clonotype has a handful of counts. The CDR3 loop reads CASGQGDGYTF. In DNA, the CDR3 is TGTGCCAGCGGGCAGGGGGATGGCTACACCTTC. The V call is TRBV27, the J call TRBJ1-2; 7 bases align to TRBD1. Germline V lookup: CDR1 MNHEY, CDR2 SMNVEV (reference sequence). Trimming removed 8 bases from V and 6 bases from J; junction bases left unmatched: 3. The CDR3 runs to 11 residues.

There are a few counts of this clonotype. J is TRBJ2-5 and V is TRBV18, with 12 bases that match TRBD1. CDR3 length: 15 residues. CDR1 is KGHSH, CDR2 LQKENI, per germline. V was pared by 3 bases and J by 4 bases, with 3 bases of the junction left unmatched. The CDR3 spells CASSPGTGGRETQYF. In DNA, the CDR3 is TGTGCCAGCTCACCGGGGACAGGGGGCCGAGAGACCCAGTACTTC.

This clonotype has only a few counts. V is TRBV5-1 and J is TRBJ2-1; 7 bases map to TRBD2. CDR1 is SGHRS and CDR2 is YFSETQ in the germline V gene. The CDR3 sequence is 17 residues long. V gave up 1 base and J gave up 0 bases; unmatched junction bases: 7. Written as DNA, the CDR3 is TGCGCCAGCAGCTTGCTCTGGGGGGGAAGCTCCTACAATGAGCAGTTCTTC. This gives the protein CASSLLWGGSSYNEQFF.

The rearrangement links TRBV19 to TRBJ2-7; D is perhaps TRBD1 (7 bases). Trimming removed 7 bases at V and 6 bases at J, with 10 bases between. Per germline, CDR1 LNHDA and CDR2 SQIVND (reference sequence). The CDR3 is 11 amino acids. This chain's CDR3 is CASTQGGEQYF. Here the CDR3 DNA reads TGTGCCAGTACCCAGGGGGGCGAGCAGTACTTC.

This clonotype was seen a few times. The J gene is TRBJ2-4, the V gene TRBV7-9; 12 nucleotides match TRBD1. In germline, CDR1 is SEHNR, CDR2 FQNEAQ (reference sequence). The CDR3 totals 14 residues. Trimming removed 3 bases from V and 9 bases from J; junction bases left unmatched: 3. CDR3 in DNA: TGTGCCAGCAGCTTGGGGACAGGGGGCGTCATTCAGTACTTC. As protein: CASSLGTGGVIQYF.

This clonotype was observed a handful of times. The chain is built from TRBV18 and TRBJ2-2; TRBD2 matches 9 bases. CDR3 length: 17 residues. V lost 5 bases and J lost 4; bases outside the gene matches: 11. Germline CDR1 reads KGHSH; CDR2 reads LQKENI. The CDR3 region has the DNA TGTGCCAGCTCATCAAACATAGCGGGAGAAGGCACCGGGGAGCTGTTTTTT. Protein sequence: CASSSNIAGEGTGELFF.

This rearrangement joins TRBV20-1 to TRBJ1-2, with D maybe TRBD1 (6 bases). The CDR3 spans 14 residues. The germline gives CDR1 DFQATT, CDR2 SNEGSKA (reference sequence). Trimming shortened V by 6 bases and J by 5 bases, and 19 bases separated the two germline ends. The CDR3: CSAQSPGAGYGYTF. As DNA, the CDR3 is TGCAGTGCCCAGAGCCCGGGGGCTGGGTATGGCTACACCTTC.

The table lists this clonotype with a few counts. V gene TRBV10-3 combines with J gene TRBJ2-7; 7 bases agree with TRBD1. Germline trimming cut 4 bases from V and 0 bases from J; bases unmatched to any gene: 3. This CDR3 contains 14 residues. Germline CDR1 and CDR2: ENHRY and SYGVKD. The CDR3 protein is CAISGGQFSYEQYF. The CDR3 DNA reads TGTGCCATCAGTGGGGGACAGTTCTCCTACGAGCAGTACTTC.

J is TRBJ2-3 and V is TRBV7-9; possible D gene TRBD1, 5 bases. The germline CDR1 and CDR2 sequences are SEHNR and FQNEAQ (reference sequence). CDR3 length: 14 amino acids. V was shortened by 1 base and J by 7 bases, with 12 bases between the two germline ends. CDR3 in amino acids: CASSLGGSRNTQYF. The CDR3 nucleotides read TGTGCCAGCAGCTTAGGGGGCTCAAGGAATACGCAGTATTTT.

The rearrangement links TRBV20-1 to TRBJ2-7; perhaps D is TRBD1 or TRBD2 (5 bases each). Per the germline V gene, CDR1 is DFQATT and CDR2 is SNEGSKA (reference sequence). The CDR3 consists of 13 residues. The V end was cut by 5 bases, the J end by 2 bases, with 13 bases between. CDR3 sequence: CSAPRDGAYEQYF. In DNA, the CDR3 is TGCAGTGCTCCCAGGGACGGAGCCTACGAGCAGTACTTC.

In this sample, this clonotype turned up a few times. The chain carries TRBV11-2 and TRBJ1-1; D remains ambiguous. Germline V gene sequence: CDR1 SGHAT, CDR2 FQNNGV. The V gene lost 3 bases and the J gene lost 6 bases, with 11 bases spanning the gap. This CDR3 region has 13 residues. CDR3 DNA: TGTGCCAGCAGCTTTCCCCGGGCCTCTGAAGCTTTCTTT. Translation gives CASSFPRASEAFF.

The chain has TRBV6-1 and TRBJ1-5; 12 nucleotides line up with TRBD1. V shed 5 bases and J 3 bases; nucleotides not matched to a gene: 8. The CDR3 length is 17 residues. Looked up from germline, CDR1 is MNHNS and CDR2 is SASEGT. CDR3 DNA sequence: TGTGCCAGCAGTCCCGGGACAGGGGGCGCGGACAATCAGCCCCAGCATTTT. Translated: CASSPGTGGADNQPQHF.

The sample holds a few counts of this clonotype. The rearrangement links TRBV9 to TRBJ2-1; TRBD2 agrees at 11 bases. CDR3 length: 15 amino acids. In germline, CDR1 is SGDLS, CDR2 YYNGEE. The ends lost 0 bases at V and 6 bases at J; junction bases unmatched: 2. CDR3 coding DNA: TGTGCCAGCAGCGTAGCGGGACTAGCGGTCAATGAGCAGTTCTTC. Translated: CASSVAGLAVNEQFF.